The text below deals with one TCR beta chain. Trimming removed 5 bases from V and 7 bases from J, with 12 bases in between. This CDR3 contains 13 residues. Germline V gives CDR1 SGHTA, CDR2 FQGNSA. In the source study's methods: The assay estimated nucleated cells by amplifying reference gene primers. The method was immunoSEQ multiplex PCR; TCRdb's version includes in-frame clones alone and lacks a portion of them. V and J calls and clone size are given by that table; D and trimming were obtained from the DNA. The top ten hold 25% to 30% of the sample, which has 120,000 or so clones, roughly 87% seen once. The sample belongs to a study of blood T cell repertoires in COVID-19. Study-wide background: Donors in the United States, Italy and Spain gave samples during acute or convalescent COVID-19. PBMCs, B-cell-depleted T cells, or T cells provided the cDNA or gDNA that made up the material.

V gene TRBV7-2 combines with J gene TRBJ1-5; weak D call: TRBD1 (6 bases). Source material: peripheral blood. The TCR was taken from a woman of 80 years or more with acute or convalescent COVID-19. This CDR3 is CASSEQGNQPQHF. The CDR3 nucleotides are TGTGCCAGCAGCGAACAGGGAAACCAGCCCCAGCATTTT. Based on the CDR3 plus reference TRBV7-2 and TRBJ1-5, the full variable domain is GAGVSQSPSNKVTEKGKDVELRCDPISGHTALYWYRQSLGQGLEFLIYFQGNSAPDKSGLPSDRFSAERTGGSVSTLTIQRTQQEDSAVYLCASSEQGNQPQHFGDGTRLSIL.